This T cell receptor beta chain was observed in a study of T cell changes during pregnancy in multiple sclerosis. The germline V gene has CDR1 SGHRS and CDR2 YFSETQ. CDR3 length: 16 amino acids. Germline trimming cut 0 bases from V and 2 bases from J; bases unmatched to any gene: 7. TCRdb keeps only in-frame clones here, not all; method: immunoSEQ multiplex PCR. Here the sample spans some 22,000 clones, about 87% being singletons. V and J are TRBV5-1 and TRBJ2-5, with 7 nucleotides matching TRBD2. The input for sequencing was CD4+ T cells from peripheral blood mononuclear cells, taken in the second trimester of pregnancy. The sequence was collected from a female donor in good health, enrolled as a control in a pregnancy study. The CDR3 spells CASSLAASGLQETQYF. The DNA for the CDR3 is TGCGCCAGCAGCTTGGCGGCTAGCGGCCTACAAGAGACCCAGTACTTC.